This record looks at one T cell receptor (beta chain) sequence and its context. Its recognized antigen is unknown. Germline and junction disagree at one end, which may indicate a read error. This specimen belongs to a study of CD8+ T cells in alopecia areata (dated by TCRdb to the late 2010s). For the study in its entirety: Treated patients were enrolled in an open-label pilot trial of oral tofacitinib at 5 to 10 mg twice daily for moderate-to-severe alopecia areata. Tofacitinib was given for 6 to 18 months, followed by 6 months of follow-up off drug to assess delayed response and recurrence. The SALT score, which quantifies the percentage of affected scalp surface area, was used to measure disease severity in treated patients. To study T cell clonal expansion in alopecia areata, the researchers applied high-throughput TCRbeta sequencing to both the C3H/HeJ mouse model and human patients. On the human side, TCRbeta sequencing was run on scalp tissue and on sorted CD4+ and CD8+ peripheral blood T cells from healthy controls and from alopecia areata patients with either patchy or totalis/universalis disease. Biopsies were taken from tofacitinib-treated patients at baseline and again at 4 and 24 weeks into treatment, and several of those patients also had a later scalp biopsy. Clonality in the scalp was compared among normal scalp (n=4), patchy alopecia areata scalp (n=8), and alopecia totalis/universalis scalp (n=8). RNA was obtained with the PAXgene miRNA kit for fixed scalp, the miRNeasy kit for PBMCs, and the RNeasy kit for mouse skin. TCRbeta CDR3 regions were amplified by immunoSEQ multiplex PCR with 35 Vbeta forward and 13 Jbeta reverse primers.

The library relied on the immunoSEQ multiplex PCR assay. To provide template for TCR sequencing, every sample had RNA extracted and reverse transcribed into cDNA. First-strand cDNA was synthesized with SuperScript III using a 2:1 mix of oligo-dT and random hexamers. A synthetic immune receptor repertoire was used to measure amplification bias, and any remaining bias was corrected computationally. The authors' pipeline ran thus. Raw reads were preprocessed to remove errors, and CDR3 was defined by IMGT conventions from the conserved cysteine to phenylalanine. Clonality was computed as 1 minus the Shannon entropy, with the entropy normalized by log2 of the number of productive unique TCRs. CD4 or CD8 identity of scalp clones was inferred by cross-referencing scalp TCRbeta sequences with sorted blood CD4 and CD8 repertoires. This immuneACCESS table, as held by TCRdb, lists in-frame sequences with V and J called but not all clones. Of the missing ones, under half trace to an unresolved V gene in checked studies; the others have no known cause. The DNA was the basis for D and trimming; V, J and clone size are from that table. The sample table records roughly 200,000 clones; over 40% of these occur just once. The ten most abundant clones make up 2.6% of the sample.

The label giving this sample's treatment or condition can be read as: oral pan-JAK inhibitor, 5-10 mg twice daily. Lesional scalp punch biopsies and peripheral blood were collected from alopecia areata patients. After PBMCs were isolated by density centrifugation and stained for CD3, CD4 and CD8, a FACSAria was used to sort CD4+ and CD8+ T cells. What the authors observed across the whole study: Compared with normal scalp, lesional scalp, particularly in alopecia totalis/universalis, had higher clonality and more expanded CD8+ clones, which suggests antigenic drive. Shared TCR sequences between patients were less evident than in mice, which may be partly attributable to HLA diversity in the patient population. During tofacitinib treatment, many expanded lesional clones stuck around in both scalp and blood, and this persistence may partly explain why relapse happens after treatment is stopped. Because the treated cohort was small and had just a single nonresponder, larger studies are needed to establish links between baseline CD8+ expansion and response. Resident alphabeta T cells in normal human skin are also sequenced, complicating scalp TCR repertoire analysis, unlike mouse skin dominated by gammadelta T cells. Tofacitinib significantly decreased scalp clonality and the number of expanded CD8+ clones among the top 100 scalp clones.

Sequences were derived from CD4+ T cells sorted from blood, sampled at approximately week 39, from a patient treated with tofacitinib. The receptor was derived from a human donor with alopecia areata.

The sequenced DNA is TGCAACGTTGGAGTAATAGATACGCAGTATTTT. Its product reads: CNVGVIDTQYF. The chain employs TRBV29-1 and TRBJ2-3; no D gene is confidently identified. The CDR3, from cysteine to phenylalanine, totals 11 residues. The entry retains the CDR3 DNA only, 33 bases that are in frame from base 1. CDR1 SQVTM and CDR2 ANQGSEA are derived from the germline V gene.